This T cell receptor (beta chain) was recorded in a study of blood T cell repertoires in COVID-19 (dated by TCRdb to about 2020). Looking at the study overall: Recovered participants in ImmuneRACE Cohort 3 were defined as having two consecutive negative NP/OP PCR tests, clearance from a healthcare professional, or resolution of symptoms. Sample metadata almost always included a de-identified subject ID, COVID-19 status, age in years and sex. The collaborator samples originated in the United States, Italy and Spain and spanned the acute and convalescent phases of COVID-19. Where HLA class I and class II types were available, the types were taken from metadata supplied by the sample provider, not from assay-based typing. The repertoires were released in a freely available public database intended as a resource for research on the immune response to SARS-CoV-2. The samples were drawn from two sources: the first 160 participants of the ongoing ImmuneRACE study, and 950 to 1,500 subjects contributed by 6 global collaborators. The material from the prospective study consisted of cDNA or gDNA derived from T cells, B-cell-depleted T cells, or PBMCs. The dataset comprised deeply sampled blood TCRbeta repertoires from subjects exposed to, actively infected with, or recovered from COVID-19. On the study overall, not on this receptor specifically: Clinical and demographic metadata were provided uncurated, with the amount varying by source and participant.

The immunoSEQ Assay, a bias-controlled multiplex PCR, was used to amplify TCRbeta CDR3 regions from genomic DNA. Per the authors' processing: The number of nucleated cells in each sample was estimated by amplification of reference gene primers within the assay. To quantify the absolute abundance of each unique TCRbeta CDR3 rearrangement, sequence reads were collapsed and filtered. For each sample, productive Simpson clonality was calculated by taking the square root of Simpson's diversity index across productive rearrangements. TCRdb holds this immuneACCESS table with in-frame rearrangements only. Some clones are missing; in checked studies, unresolved V genes explain under half, and the rest has no known cause. V and J calls plus clone size are reproduced from that table; the DNA served to infer D and trimming. The sample yields fewer than 250,000 clones; roughly 84% were counted once. Together, the top ten hold roughly 7.2% of the sample.

Participants in the prospective study were enrolled through a virtual design, were aged about 18 to 90 years, and lived in roughly 26 United States geographic areas. Cohort assignment in the prospective study relied on participant-reported clinical history from a screening survey and a study questionnaire. In the prospective study, mobile phlebotomists collected whole blood, serum and a nasopharyngeal or oropharyngeal swab from each participant. Participants in the prospective study had the option to provide additional blood draws and questionnaires over a roughly two-month period. Before DNA extraction, prospective study blood samples were shipped either frozen or at room temperature. Remarks on this clone: Its recognized antigen is unknown. Per-nucleotide qualities are absent, and no much larger clonotype sits a single base away.

From the cysteine up to the phenylalanine, the CDR3 has a length of 13 residues. Only the CDR3 DNA is retained, 39 bases long and in frame from the first base. Via the germline V gene, CDR1 is SNHLY and CDR2 FYNNEI. Cut back by 9 bases and 2 bases, the V and J ends lie 13 bases apart. The chain is made from TRBV2 and TRBJ2-5; a tentative D match to TRBD1 spans 6 bases. Source material: PBMCs or T cells enriched from blood (not recorded which). The source of this sequence is a man aged 25-45 years in a cohort exposed to, infected with or recovered from COVID-19 (not recorded which). The nucleotides are TGTGCCAGTAACAGGGACCCGCAAGAGACCCAGTACTTC. This sequence encodes CASNRDPQETQYF.